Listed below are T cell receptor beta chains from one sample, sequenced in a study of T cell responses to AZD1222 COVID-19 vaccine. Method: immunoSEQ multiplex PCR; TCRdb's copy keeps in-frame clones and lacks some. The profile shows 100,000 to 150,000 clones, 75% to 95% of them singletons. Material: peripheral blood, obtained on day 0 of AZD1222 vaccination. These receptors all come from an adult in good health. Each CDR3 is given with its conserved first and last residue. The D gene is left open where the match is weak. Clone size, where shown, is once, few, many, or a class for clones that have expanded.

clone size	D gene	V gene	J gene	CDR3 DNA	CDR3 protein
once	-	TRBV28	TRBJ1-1	TGTGCCAGCAACCAAATGGGGACTGAAGCTTTCTTT	CASNQMGTEAFF
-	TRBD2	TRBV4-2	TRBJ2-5	TGTGCCAGCAGCCAAAGGGGAGCGGGGGAAGAGACCCAGTACTTC	CASSQRGAGEETQYF
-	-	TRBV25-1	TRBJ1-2	TGTGCCAGCAGTCCAAGGTCCAATACCTATGGCTACACCTTC	CASSPRSNTYGYTF
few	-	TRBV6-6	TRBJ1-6	TGTGCCAGCACCAAGGACTTTGGGGTCAATTCACCCCTCCACTTT	CASTKDFGVNSPLHF
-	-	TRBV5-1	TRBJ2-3	TGCGCCAGCAGCTTGAGAGGGACATACACAGATACGCAGTATTTT	CASSLRGTYTDTQYF
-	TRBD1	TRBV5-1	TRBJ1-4	TGCGCCAGTCGGACAGGGCCGTATGAAAAACTGTTTTTT	CASRTGPYEKLFF
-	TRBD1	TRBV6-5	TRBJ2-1	TGTGCCAGCAGAACAACAGGGGGTCCTGACAATGAGCAGTTCTTC	CASRTTGGPDNEQFF
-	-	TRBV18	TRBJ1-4	TGTGCCAGCTCCCCCCCGTCTAATGAAAAACTGTTTTTT	CASSPPSNEKLFF
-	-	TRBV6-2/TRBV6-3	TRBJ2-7	TGTGCCAGCAGCCGCGCGGACGGCTACGAGCAGTACTTC	CASSRADGYEQYF
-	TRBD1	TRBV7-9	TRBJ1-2	TGTGCCAGCAGCTTAGCGCCTCAGACAGGGAACGGCTACACCTTC	CASSLAPQTGNGYTF
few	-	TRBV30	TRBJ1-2	TGTGCCTGGAGCCCGGTCCCAGGGTACTACTATGGCTACACCTTC	CAWSPVPGYYYGYTF
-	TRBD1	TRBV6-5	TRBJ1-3	TGTGCCAGCAGTTACTGGGACAGGGGTAGAAACACCATATATTTT	CASSYWDRGRNTIYF
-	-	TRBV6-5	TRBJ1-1	TGTGCCAGCAGTTACTTCGCCGACCCAGGAACTGAAGCTTTCTTT	CASSYFADPGTEAFF
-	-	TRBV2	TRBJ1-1	TGTGCCAGCAGTGCCTGGGGCAGGGACCCTGAAGCTTTCTTT	CASSAWGRDPEAFF
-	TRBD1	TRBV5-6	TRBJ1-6	TGTGCCAGCAGTCTCGACAGGGGGGCAGCGAATTCACCCCTCCACTTT	CASSLDRGAANSPLHF
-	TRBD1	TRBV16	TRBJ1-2	TGTGCCAGCAGCCACTCACAGGGGAGCTATGGCTACACCTTC	CASSHSQGSYGYTF
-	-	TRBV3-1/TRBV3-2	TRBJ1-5	TGTGCCAGCAGCCAGAGGGACGGAACCAATCAGCCCCAGCATTTT	CASSQRDGTNQPQHF
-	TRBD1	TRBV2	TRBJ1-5	TGTGCCAGCAGTGATCTAGGGACAGGGAACAATCAGCCCCAGCATTTT	CASSDLGTGNNQPQHF
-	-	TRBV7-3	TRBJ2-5	TGTGCCAGCAGCTTAGGCACAGGAGAGACCCAGTACTTC	CASSLGTGETQYF
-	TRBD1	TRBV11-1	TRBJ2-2	TGTGCCAGCAGCTTAGGAGGGGGCAGAGGGACCGGGGAGCTGTTTTTT	CASSLGGGRGTGELFF
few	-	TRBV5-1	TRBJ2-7	TGCGCCAGCAGCTCCGGGGGTGTCTCCTACGAGCAGTACTTC	CASSSGGVSYEQYF
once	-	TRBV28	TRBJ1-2	TGTGCCAGCAGTTTATCGGGGGGGCGTATTGGCTACACCTTC	CASSLSGGRIGYTF
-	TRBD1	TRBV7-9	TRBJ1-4	TGTGCCAGCAGCTTAGAACAGGGGAGGAATGAAAAACTGTTTTTT	CASSLEQGRNEKLFF
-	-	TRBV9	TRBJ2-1	TGTGCCAGCAGCGCTATCGCCTACAATGAGCAGTTCTTC	CASSAIAYNEQFF
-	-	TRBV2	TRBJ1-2	TGTGCCAGCAATTGGTTAAACTATGGCTACACCTTC	CASNWLNYGYTF
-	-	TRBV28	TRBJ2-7	TGTGCCAGCAGTTTGGTGGGGACAAGCTCCTACGAGCAGTACTTC	CASSLVGTSSYEQYF
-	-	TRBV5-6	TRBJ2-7	TGTGCCAGCAGCTTGGAGGGGTGGTACGAGCAGTACTTC	CASSLEGWYEQYF
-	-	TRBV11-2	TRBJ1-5	TGTGCCAGCAGCTCCCAGGGAGTTAATCAGCCCCAGCATTTT	CASSSQGVNQPQHF
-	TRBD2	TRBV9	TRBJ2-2	TGTGCCAGCAGCCCCCGACTAGCGGCCACCGGGGAGCTGTTTTTT	CASSPRLAATGELFF
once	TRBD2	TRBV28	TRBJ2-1	TGTGCCAACCAGCGGGACCCCCGGGGTGAGCAGTTCTTC	CANQRDPRGEQFF
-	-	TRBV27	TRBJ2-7	TGTGCCAGCAGTGGGACGGGAGCTTACGAGCAGTACTTC	CASSGTGAYEQYF
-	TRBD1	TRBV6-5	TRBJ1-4	TGTGCCAGCAGACGGACAGGGATCTCGGGAAAACTGTTTTTT	CASRRTGISGKLFF
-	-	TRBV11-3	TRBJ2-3	TGTGCCAGCAGCTCCAGGACCCCAACCACAGATACGCAGTATTTT	CASSSRTPTTDTQYF
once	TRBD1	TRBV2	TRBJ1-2	TGTGCCAGCAAAGCCGGGACAGGGAATAACTATGGCTACACCTTC	CASKAGTGNNYGYTF
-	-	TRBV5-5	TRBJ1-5	TGTGCCAGCAGCTTGGATGGGGGGGTCAATCAGCCCCAGCATTTT	CASSLDGGVNQPQHF
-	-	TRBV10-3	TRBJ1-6	TGTGCCATCAGTGAGTCCTCCGGGACCCCCCTCCACTTT	CAISESSGTPLHF
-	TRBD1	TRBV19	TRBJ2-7	TGTGCCAGTCGACCACAGACAGGGGACCGCTACGAGCAGTACTTC	CASRPQTGDRYEQYF
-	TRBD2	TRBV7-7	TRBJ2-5	TGTGCTAGCAGACCGCTAGCGGGAGTTTCGGAGACCCAGTACTTC	CASRPLAGVSETQYF
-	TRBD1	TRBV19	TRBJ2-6	TGTGCCAGTAGTAGACGACAGGGAAACGCTGGGGCCAACGTCCTGACTTTC	CASSRRQGNAGANVLTF
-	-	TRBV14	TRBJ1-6	TGTGCCAGCAGCCAACTCCGGGCGAGAAATTCACCCCTCCACTTT	CASSQLRARNSPLHF
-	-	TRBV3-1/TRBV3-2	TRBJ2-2	TGTGCCAGCAGCCCTAGCCCGAACACCGGGGAGCTGTTTTTT	CASSPSPNTGELFF
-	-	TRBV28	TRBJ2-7	TGTGCCAGCAGTTTGGCCCCCGGGGGCAGCGACGTCGGGGAGCAGTACTTC	CASSLAPGGSDVGEQYF
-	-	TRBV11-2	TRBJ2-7	TGTGCCAGCAGCTTAGACAGGTCCCGACCTCTCGAGCAGTACTTC	CASSLDRSRPLEQYF
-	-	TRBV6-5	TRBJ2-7	TGTGCCAGCACTAGGGGCCACGAGCAGTACTTC	CASTRGHEQYF
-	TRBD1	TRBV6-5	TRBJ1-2	TGTGCCAGCAGCCAACACCAGGGGGGATTGGATGGCTACACCTTC	CASSQHQGGLDGYTF
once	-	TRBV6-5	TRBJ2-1	TGTGCGACCGCCGGGACAAGGACACCCAATGAGCAGTTCTTC	CATAGTRTPNEQFF
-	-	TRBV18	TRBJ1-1	TGTGCCAGCTCACCCCCTGCGGGATCGGGTACTGAAGCTTTCTTT	CASSPPAGSGTEAFF
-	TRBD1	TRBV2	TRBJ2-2	TGTGCCAGCAGTTTACCGGGACAGGCAGGGACTCTTGCCGGGGAGCTGTTTTTT	CASSLPGQAGTLAGELFF
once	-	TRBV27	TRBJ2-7	TGTGCCAGCAGTTTGGGAGGTTACGGTAGGACCTACGAGCAGTACTTC	CASSLGGYGRTYEQYF
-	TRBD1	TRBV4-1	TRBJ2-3	TGCGCCAGCACCCCAGGGGGCCGGGATACGCAGTATTTT	CASTPGGRDTQYF
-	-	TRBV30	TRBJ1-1	TGTGCCGCGGGCTGGGGAACTAACACTGAAGCTTTCTTT	CAAGWGTNTEAFF
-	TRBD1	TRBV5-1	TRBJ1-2	TGCGCCAGCAGCACGGGGACAGGGGTGCCTGGCTACACCTTC	CASSTGTGVPGYTF
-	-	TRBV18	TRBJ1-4	TGTGCCAGCACCCCGCTTGGAGGGAATGAAAAACTGTTTTTT	CASTPLGGNEKLFF
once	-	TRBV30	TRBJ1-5	TGTGCCCCTGAAGGACGGTCTGATCTTGATCAGCCCCAGCATTTT	CAPEGRSDLDQPQHF
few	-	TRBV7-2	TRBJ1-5	TGTGCCAGCAGCCGTTCCGGAGCCAATCAGCCCCAGCATTTT	CASSRSGANQPQHF
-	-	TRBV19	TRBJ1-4	TGTGCCAGTAGGAAGGAGGGAAATGAAAAACTGTTTTTT	CASRKEGNEKLFF
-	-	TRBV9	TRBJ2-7	TGTGCCAGCAGCGTAGGAGCAGATCTCTACGAGCAGTACTTC	CASSVGADLYEQYF
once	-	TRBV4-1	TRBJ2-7	TGCGCCAGCAGCCAAGAGGAAGCGACCTACGAGCAGTACTTC	CASSQEEATYEQYF
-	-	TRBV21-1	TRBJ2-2	TGTGCCAGCAGCAAAGCGCCGGAACACGCCCACAGTTCGAACACCGGGGAGCTGTTTTTT	CASSKAPEHAHSSNTGELFF